One sample yielded the 26 T cell receptor beta chains listed below, sequenced in a study of blood T cell repertoires in COVID-19. Using immunoSEQ multiplex PCR, the repertoire was profiled, and TCRdb retains in-frame clones only, with some absent. This sample has under 100,000 clones, with about 70% found just once. Specimen: peripheral blood. The receptors originated from a woman over 75 with active or convalescent COVID-19.

This chain uses TRBV7-8 with TRBJ1-2; D not resolved. Germline V lookup: CDR1 SGHVS, CDR2 FQNEAQ. Trimming cost V 1 base and J 7 bases, with 13 bases left between them. This CDR3 has 14 residues. In DNA form, the CDR3 reads TGTGCCAGCAGCTTAGACGAGGCGAGGGCTGGCTACACCTTC. This encodes CASSLDEARAGYTF.

The rearrangement uses TRBV19 and TRBJ2-1; D is perhaps TRBD1 (6 bases). The CDR3 loop spans 14 amino acids. Germline values: CDR1 LNHDA, CDR2 SQIVND (reference sequence). The V end was cut by 5 bases, the J end by 8 bases, with 16 bases between. CDR3 loop: CASSLQGSHHEQFF. The DNA for the CDR3 is TGTGCCAGTAGTCTTCAGGGGAGCCACCATGAGCAGTTCTTC.

The gene calls are TRBV28 and TRBJ1-2; maybe TRBD1 (6 bases). Germline assignment: CDR1 MDHEN and CDR2 SYDVKM. The CDR3 totals 13 residues. The V and J ends lost 1 base and 5 bases respectively, with 8 bases between them. The CDR3 DNA sequence: TGTGCCAGCAGTTTATTAGGGGGTTATGGCTACACCTTC. Residues: CASSLLGGYGYTF.

The CDR3 DNA reads TGTGCCAGCAGTTTCGCCGGCGGGGGGTCGACAGATACGCAGTATTTT. It translates to CASSFAGGGSTDTQYF. This rearrangement joins TRBV27 to TRBJ2-3; TRBD2 matches 8 bases. In germline, CDR1 is MNHEY, CDR2 SMNVEV (reference sequence). This CDR3 has 16 residues. Losses at the gene ends were 3 bases for V and 3 bases for J; bases not matched to a gene: 8.

This clone is medium-sized by share. One junction end does not reproduce the germline sequence, and a read error may be involved. This chain links TRBV12-3 or TRBV12-4 with TRBJ2-1; 8 nucleotides agree with TRBD2. The CDR3 has 10 amino acids. This CDR3 is CDRGGNEQFF. The CDR3 DNA reads TGCGACCGGGGGGGGAATGAGCAGTTCTTC.

The chain employs TRBV4-3 and TRBJ1-3; a possible D gene is TRBD1 (6 bases). Deletions cut 0 bases from V and 4 bases from J, with 16 bases between. Germline V gives CDR1 LGHNA, CDR2 YSLEER. This CDR3 is 17 amino acids long. This CDR3 reads CASSQDVGGLFGNTIYF. CDR3 in DNA: TGCGCCAGCAGCCAAGATGTCGGGGGGCTATTCGGAAACACCATATATTTT.

This clone was seen a single time. The chain carries TRBV7-2 and TRBJ2-2; the match to TRBD1 covers 7 bases. Germline assignment: CDR1 SGHTA and CDR2 FQGNSA. The junction had 8 bases not matched to a gene; V was cut back by 3 bases and J by 1 base. The length of the CDR3 is 17 residues. In nucleotides, the CDR3 is TGTGCCAGCAGCTTTAACACAGGGACAGTGAACACCGGGGAGCTGTTTTTT. Amino acid sequence: CASSFNTGTVNTGELFF.

V usage is TRBV5-1 and J usage is TRBJ1-3; perhaps TRBD1 as D (5 bases). The CDR3 loop spans 15 amino acids. Trimming stripped 3 bases from V and 0 bases from J, with 10 bases between. The V gene's germline CDR1 is SGHRS and CDR2 YFSETQ. CDR3 bases: TGCGCCAGCAGCTCCGCAGGGAACTCTGGAAACACCATATATTTT. Protein sequence: CASSSAGNSGNTIYF. Filled out from reference TRBV5-1 and TRBJ1-3, the complete variable domain reads KAGVTQTPRYLIKTRGQQVTLSCSPISGHRSVSWYQQTPGQGLQFLFEYFSETQRNKGNFPGRFSGRQFSNSRSEMNVSTLELGDSALYLCASSSAGNSGNTIYFGEGSWLTVV.

CDR3 region: CASSFSRFVGNTIYF. The CDR3 DNA follows: TGTGCCAGCAGTTTTTCGAGGTTTGTCGGAAACACCATATATTTT. The V gene is TRBV28, the J gene TRBJ1-3; D is unclear. This CDR3 comprises 15 residues. Per the germline V gene, CDR1 is MDHEN and CDR2 is SYDVKM. The V end was cut by 3 bases, the J end by 4 bases, with 13 bases between.

The chain carries TRBV5-6 and TRBJ2-7; D is possibly TRBD2 (6 bases). The CDR3 covers 13 residues. Trimming took off 1 base at V and 1 base at J, with 6 bases between the two ends. Looked up from germline, CDR1 is SGHDT and CDR2 is YYEEEE. The CDR3 region has the DNA TGTGCCAGCAGCTTGCGGGGGTCCTACGAGCAGTACTTC. Residues: CASSLRGSYEQYF.

The gene calls are TRBV10-3 and TRBJ2-7; tentatively, D is TRBD2 (5 bases). Germline CDR1 and CDR2: ENHRY and SYGVKD. V was cut by 6 bases and J by 0 bases, with 18 bases left in between. CDR3 size: 16 residues. The CDR3 region has the DNA TGTGCCATCAGCCGACTATCCTTACGGAGCTCCTACGAGCAGTACTTC. It is translated as CAISRLSLRSSYEQYF.

This sequence joins TRBV28 and TRBJ2-2; D is unclear. Germline V gene data show CDR1 as MDHEN and CDR2 as SYDVKM. The CDR3 is 15 amino acids. V lost 8 bases to trimming and J lost 4 bases, with 17 bases between them. The CDR3 loop is CASGGPTLGTGELFF. CDR3 sequence (DNA): TGTGCCAGCGGTGGGCCCACCTTGGGCACCGGGGAGCTGTTTTTT.

V is TRBV30 and J is TRBJ1-1; D is possibly TRBD1 (5 bases). The germline V gene has CDR1 GTSNPN and CDR2 SVGIG (reference sequence). Trimming stripped 2 bases from V and 1 base from J, with 14 bases between. CDR3 size: 15 residues. This CDR3 reads CAWSSWGGKNTEAFF. The CDR3 coding sequence is TGTGCCTGGAGTTCATGGGGGGGAAAGAACACTGAAGCTTTCTTT.

The CDR3 region has the DNA TGTGCCAGCAGTAGGGGAGATACGCAGTATTTT. This encodes CASSRGDTQYF. This sequence joins TRBV28 and TRBJ2-3, with D possibly being TRBD1 (5 bases). Germline V gives CDR1 MDHEN, CDR2 SYDVKM. The CDR3 has 11 amino acids. Trimming stripped 5 bases from V and 5 bases from J, with 5 bases between.

This clone was observed once. CDR3 DNA: TGTGCCAGCAGCCGCCGGGACAGTGGTGGCTACACCTTC. Translation gives CASSRRDSGGYTF. This rearrangement joins TRBV7-8 to TRBJ1-2; TRBD1 matches 7 bases. The CDR3 contains 13 residues. The J segment lost 7 bases and the V segment lost 5 bases, leaving 7 bases of the junction unmatched. Germline V gives CDR1 SGHVS, CDR2 FQNEAQ.

This clone showed up many times. V usage is TRBV29-1 and J usage is TRBJ2-7; D unresolved. CDR3 length: 12 amino acids. CDR1 SQVTM and CDR2 ANQGSEA come from the germline V gene. V lost 5 bases and J 6 bases, leaving 14 bases between the germline ends. The CDR3 loop reads CSVRQAMGEQYF. The CDR3 nucleotides are TGCAGCGTTCGTCAGGCCATGGGCGAGCAGTACTTC.

The chain couples TRBV5-6 to TRBJ2-5, with 7 bases aligning to TRBD1. This CDR3 spans 15 amino acids. The V and J ends lost 3 bases and 3 bases, in that order; junction bases with no gene match: 8. Germline CDR1 is SGHDT and CDR2 is YYEEEE. CDR3 residues: CASSSAPGTEETQYF. CDR3 nucleotide sequence: TGTGCCAGCAGCTCAGCCCCCGGGACAGAAGAGACCCAGTACTTC.

V is TRBV2 and J is TRBJ2-5; 11 bases map to TRBD2. The CDR3 contains 17 residues. The V gene end was trimmed by 4 bases and the J gene end by 3 bases; junction bases not matched to a gene: 10. Germline V gene sequence: CDR1 SNHLY, CDR2 FYNNEI. The CDR3 is CASSASGGPTLEETQYF. The CDR3, as DNA: TGTGCCAGCAGTGCTAGCGGGGGGCCTACCCTGGAAGAGACCCAGTACTTC.

V usage is TRBV28 and J usage is TRBJ2-7; 8 bases fit TRBD1. The CDR3 covers 13 residues. Germline V gene data show CDR1 as MDHEN and CDR2 as SYDVKM. After removal of 10 bases from V and 6 bases from J, the junction contained 11 bases not matched to a gene. CDR3 in DNA: TGTGCCACAAAAGACAGGGGTTTCCGCGAGCAGTACTTC. Translation gives CATKDRGFREQYF.

The rearrangement links TRBV15 to TRBJ2-6; D is perhaps TRBD2 (6 bases). The CDR3 runs 17 residues. The germline V gene has CDR1 LNHNV and CDR2 YYDKDF (reference sequence). Trimming stripped 4 bases from V and 2 bases from J, with 15 bases between. The CDR3 nucleotides are TGTGCCACCAGCACATCCCCCAGGGAGGCTGGGGCCAACGTCCTGACTTTC. This codes for CATSTSPREAGANVLTF.

V gene TRBV7-6 combines with J gene TRBJ1-4; D remains unclear. This CDR3 is built from 14 residues. The germline gives CDR1 SGHVS, CDR2 FNYEAQ. Trimming removed 2 bases at V and 0 bases at J, with 4 bases between. The CDR3 DNA sequence: TGTGCCAGCAGCTTACGGGCAACTAATGAAAAACTGTTTTTT. Protein product: CASSLRATNEKLFF.

The genes are TRBV5-1 and TRBJ2-1; D not resolved. There are 13 residues in the CDR3. Germline V CDR1 and CDR2: SGHRS, YFSETQ. Deletions cut 2 bases from V and 4 bases from J, with 7 bases between. CDR3 loop: CASSFYSYNEQFF. The CDR3 nucleotides are TGCGCCAGCAGCTTTTACAGTTACAATGAGCAGTTCTTC.

The chain combines TRBV4-2 with TRBJ2-1; perhaps TRBD1 as D (6 bases). The CDR3 has 12 amino acids. V shed 4 bases and J shed 10 bases, with 11 bases lying between them. The germline CDR1 and CDR2 sequences are LGHNA and YNFKEQ. CDR3 in amino acids: CASSLRGWEQFF. CDR3 DNA: TGTGCCAGCAGCCTTAGGGGGTGGGAGCAGTTCTTC.

The CDR3 is CASSLLAGTEQYF. Here the CDR3 DNA reads TGTGCCAGCAGCTTACTAGCGGGGACCGAGCAGTACTTC. The chain recombines TRBV7-3 with TRBJ2-7; TRBD2 aligns across 9 bases. The CDR3 is 13 amino acids. Germline trimming cut 2 bases from V and 6 bases from J; bases unmatched to any gene: 2. CDR1 SGHTA and CDR2 FQGTGA come from the germline V gene.

The gene calls are TRBV6-2 or TRBV6-3 and TRBJ1-1; tentatively, D is TRBD1 (6 bases). The CDR3 runs 13 residues. Germline CDR1 MNHEY, CDR2 SVGEGT. The V end lost 6 bases, the J end lost 1 base, and 9 bases lay between the germline ends. CDR3 DNA sequence: TGTGCCAGCAGCAGGGGTGGGAACACTGAAGCTTTCTTT. This gives the protein CASSRGGNTEAFF.

The rearrangement joins TRBV6-2 or TRBV6-3 to TRBJ2-7, with a possible D match to TRBD2 (6 bases). Deletions cut 6 bases from V and 0 bases from J, with 24 bases between. CDR3 length: 18 residues. CDR1 and CDR2 (germline): MNHEY, SVGEGT. The CDR3 region has the DNA TGTGCCAGCAGCTCGACGTTAGGGAGGTTCCTGAGCTCCTACGAGCAGTACTTC. Translating it yields CASSSTLGRFLSSYEQYF.